The 20 T cell receptor beta chains presented below share a single source sample, sequenced in a study of regulatory T cells in long-lasting Graves disease. As to time point: newly diagnosed GD, antithyroid drugs for less than 3 months. PBMC RNA served as the TCR library source. Construction of the TCR beta libraries employed iRepertoire HTBI primers in conjunction with Arm-PCR of CDR3 regions. MiXCR, run by TCRdb on the multiplex PCR reads, gives a single entry per CDR3 protein. The sample lists approximately 540,000 distinct CDR3 sequences, approximately 12% seen once, with roughly 8.9% in the top ten. This sample was shared with a second study, whose subject was T cells in Graves' hyperthyroidism and ophthalmopathy.

The source material was peripheral blood mononuclear cells (PBMCs), sampled at new diagnosis, from a patient treated with antithyroid drugs. Receptor source: a woman in her 30s with Graves disease.

This clonotype was recorded at least ten times. The chain carries TRBV18 and TRBJ2-7; either TRBD1 or TRBD2 may supply D (6 bases each). Germline CDR1 and CDR2: KGHSH and LQKENI. V shed 6 bases and J shed 12 bases, with 21 bases lying between them. The CDR3 loop spans 13 amino acids. CDR3 amino acids: CASSRDGGPPLYF. The CDR3 coding sequence is TGTGCCAGCTCCCGAGACGGGGGCCCCCCACTGTACTTC.

Comment on this clonotype: Since a much larger clone is just one base distant, this may be a read error. This sequence joins TRBV29-1 and TRBJ1-3; TRBD1 might be the D (5 bases). The CDR3 runs to 15 residues. CDR1 and CDR2 from the germline V gene are SQVTM and ANQGSEA. V was trimmed by 6 bases and J by 0 bases, leaving 15 bases between them. The CDR3 is CSVGWDGNSGNTIYF. The CDR3 DNA is TGCAGCGTCGGTTGGGACGGAAACTCTGGAAACACCATATATTTT.

This clonotype occurred a few times. The chain has TRBV9 and TRBJ1-1; D unclear. V was cut by 3 bases and J by 6 bases, with 12 bases left in between. Germline V gene sequence: CDR1 SGDLS, CDR2 YYNGEE. The CDR3 runs 13 residues. The CDR3 sequence is CASSADLSAEAFF. The CDR3 nucleotides read TGTGCCAGCAGCGCTGACCTGTCCGCTGAAGCTTTCTTT.

Only a few counts were recorded for this clonotype. J is TRBJ1-6 and V is TRBV7-9, with TRBD1 as a possible D gene (5 bases). The CDR3 runs 17 residues. V lost 4 bases to trimming and J lost 1 base, with 14 bases between them. Germline values: CDR1 SEHNR, CDR2 FQNEAQ (reference sequence). The CDR3 DNA is TGTGCCAGCAGCTACGGGGGTTCGAGGTCCTATAATTCACCCCTCCACTTT. Translation gives CASSYGGSRSYNSPLHF.

The table lists this clonotype with a few counts. The V gene is TRBV9, the J gene TRBJ2-5; perhaps D is TRBD1 or TRBD2 (5 bases each). The CDR3 spans 15 residues. Deletions cut 0 bases from V and 1 base from J, with 10 bases between. The germline CDR1 and CDR2 sequences are SGDLS and YYNGEE. The CDR3 protein is CASSVVPGAQETQYF. The CDR3 nucleotides read TGTGCCAGCAGCGTAGTCCCCGGGGCCCAAGAGACCCAGTACTTC. Full variable domain (remainder filled in from reference TRBV9 and TRBJ2-5): DSGVTQTPKHLITATGQRVTLRCSPRSGDLSVYWYQQSLDQGLQFLIQYYNGEERAKGNILERFSAQQFPDLHSELNLSSLELGDSALYFCASSVVPGAQETQYFGPGTRLLVL.

This clonotype was recorded many times. This chain uses TRBV5-1 with TRBJ1-1, with 7 nucleotides matching TRBD1. There are 14 residues in the CDR3. The junction had 7 bases not matched to a gene; V was cut back by 4 bases and J by 4 bases. Germline V CDR1 and CDR2: SGHRS, YFSETQ. The CDR3 region has the DNA TGCGCCAGCAGCCTAAGGGACAGTTCCACTGAAGCTTTCTTT. Translated: CASSLRDSSTEAFF.

The table lists this clonotype with many counts. This chain links TRBV15 with TRBJ1-5; D gene unclear. This CDR3 has 14 residues. Per the germline V gene, CDR1 is LNHNV and CDR2 is YYDKDF (reference sequence). V was clipped by 0 bases and J by 10 bases, with 13 bases between them. The CDR3 DNA is TGTGCCACCAGCAGAGATCGGAATGAGGGACCCCAGCATTTT. As protein: CATSRDRNEGPQHF.

This clonotype was seen more than once but under ten times. This may come from a read error, since a much larger clone is one base off. The chain joins TRBV3-1 to TRBJ2-7; D gene unclear. The germline CDR1 and CDR2 sequences are LGHDT and YNNKEL (reference sequence). CDR3 length: 12 residues. The CDR3 DNA reads as TGTGTCAGCAGCCAGAAAGGTTACGAGCAGTACTTC. Protein product: CVSSQKGYEQYF.

The V call is TRBV7-2, the J call TRBJ2-1; perhaps TRBD2 as D (6 bases). The end of the DNA fits TRBJ2-5 better, so the J call may be wrong. Germline V CDR1 and CDR2: SGHTA, FQGNSA. The CDR3 spans 13 residues. CDR3 sequence reads: CASRLSGRETQYF. The CDR3, as DNA: TGTGCCAGCAGACTAAGCGGGCGAGAGACCCAGTACTTC.

V gene TRBV7-9 combines with J gene TRBJ2-7; D perhaps matches TRBD2 (5 bases). Trimming removed 4 bases from V and 1 base from J, with 14 bases in between. Germline assignment: CDR1 SEHNR and CDR2 FQNEAQ (reference sequence). This CDR3 region has 15 residues. The CDR3 DNA is TGTGCCAGCAGCTCCGGACTGACCGGATCCTACGAGCAGTACTTC. Amino acids: CASSSGLTGSYEQYF.

This clonotype was detected ten times or more. The chain couples TRBV7-9 to TRBJ2-7, with TRBD2 matching 7 bases. V trimming: 1 base; J trimming: 5 bases; junction bases outside the gene matches: 2. This CDR3 is built from 13 residues. Germline lookup yields CDR1 SEHNR and CDR2 FQNEAQ (reference sequence). The CDR3 region has the DNA TGTGCCAGCAGCTTAGTTGGGGGGGACGAGCAGTACTTC. This encodes CASSLVGGDEQYF.

This clonotype was picked up many times. The CDR3 spells CASSAMDSLETQYF. CDR3 DNA sequence: TGTGCCAGCAGCGCTATGGACAGCTTAGAGACCCAGTACTTC. The chain recombines TRBV7-8 with TRBJ2-5; weak D call: TRBD1 (6 bases). The CDR3 runs to 14 residues. CDR1 is SGHVS and CDR2 is FQNEAQ in the germline V gene. The V end was cut by 5 bases, the J end by 4 bases, with 14 bases between.

This clonotype was recorded many times. Written as DNA, the CDR3 is TGTGCCAGCAGTCGCAGGGATTTCGGTGAAGCTTTCTTT. Its translation is CASSRRDFGEAFF. The chain combines TRBV12-3 or TRBV12-4 with TRBJ1-1; D perhaps matches TRBD1 (5 bases). V was trimmed by 5 bases and J by 7 bases, leaving 14 bases between them. This CDR3 has 13 residues.

This clonotype was seen ten or more times. The chain employs TRBV20-1 and TRBJ2-7, with D possibly called TRBD1 or TRBD2 (5 bases each). This CDR3 contains 14 residues. Trimming took off 5 bases at V and 5 bases at J, with 19 bases between the two ends. Germline CDR1 and CDR2: DFQATT and SNEGSKA (reference sequence). Here the CDR3 DNA reads TGCAGTGCTGTCAAGGGAGCCCAGGGTGACGAGCAGTACTTC. Translated, it gives CSAVKGAQGDEQYF.

This clonotype has at least ten counts. The V call is TRBV28, the J call TRBJ1-1; no definite D call. Germline V gives CDR1 MDHEN, CDR2 SYDVKM. This CDR3 is 11 amino acids long. Trimming removed 7 bases at V and 3 bases at J, with 6 bases between. CDR3 nucleotides: TGTGCCAGCACCATCGACACTGAAGCTTTCTTT. It specifies CASTIDTEAFF.

In the case of this clonotype: A far larger clone is only one base removed, so a read error is likely. The chain has TRBV20-1 and TRBJ2-7; 8 nucleotides line up with TRBD2. V lost 6 bases and J lost 6; bases outside the gene matches: 13. The CDR3 is 14 residues long. Germline V gene sequence: CDR1 DFQATT, CDR2 SNEGSKA (reference sequence). The chain's CDR3 is CSAIELGREGEQYF. CDR3 coding DNA: TGCAGTGCCATAGAACTAGGTCGGGAGGGCGAGCAGTACTTC.

The chain recombines TRBV6-2 or TRBV6-3 with TRBJ2-7; 7 bases match TRBD1. Germline CDR1 MNHEY, CDR2 SVGEGT. J was trimmed by 1 base and V by 3 bases; bases with no gene match: 6. The CDR3 totals 15 residues. DNA for the CDR3: TGTGCCAGCAGTTATCGCGACAGGGTGTCCTACGAGCAGTACTTC. Translation gives CASSYRDRVSYEQYF.

This clonotype appeared a few times. The chain links TRBV6-2 or TRBV6-3 to TRBJ2-1, with D perhaps TRBD1 (6 bases). Germline V gene sequence: CDR1 MNHEY, CDR2 SVGEGT. Trimming pared 7 bases from V and 0 bases from J, leaving 13 bases between. The CDR3 covers 15 residues. DNA for the CDR3: TGTGCCAGCACCTCCGGGACACTCTCCTACAATGAGCAGTTCTTC. Encoded protein: CASTSGTLSYNEQFF.

In this sample, this clonotype turned up a few times. This sequence joins TRBV6-1 and TRBJ2-2; perhaps TRBD2 as D (5 bases). The germline gives CDR1 MNHNS, CDR2 SASEGT. This CDR3 region has 16 residues. Trimming took off 6 bases at V and 5 bases at J, with 19 bases between the two ends. The CDR3 here is CASSFKRENPTGELFF. The CDR3 nucleotides read TGTGCCAGCAGCTTCAAGAGGGAGAATCCAACCGGGGAGCTGTTTTTT.

The sample holds many counts of this clonotype. The chain uses TRBV30 and TRBJ2-4, with a tentative D call TRBD1 (5 bases). Germline V gives CDR1 GTSNPN, CDR2 SVGIG (reference sequence). V shed 1 base and J shed 2 bases, with 15 bases lying between them. This CDR3 has 16 amino acids. The CDR3 DNA sequence: TGTGCCTGGAGTGGGTCCCTTGGGGCGACCAAAAACATTCAGTACTTC. Protein product: CAWSGSLGATKNIQYF.